This T cell receptor beta chain was observed in a study of T cell changes during pregnancy in multiple sclerosis. The data were produced by immunoSEQ multiplex PCR, yet TCRdb's version contains in-frame clones alone and is incomplete. The sample includes around 110,000 clones, 85% to 95% of them seen just once. This clone appeared a single time. This specimen includes other DNA sequences encoding the same CDR3. Germline loops: CDR1 SGDLS, CDR2 YYNGEE. This CDR3 comprises 15 residues. V was pared by 0 bases and J by 5 bases, with 4 bases of the junction left unmatched. The specimen was peripheral blood, collected in the third trimester of pregnancy. The rearrangement uses TRBV9 and TRBJ1-1, with 10 bases identical to TRBD1. This TCR was recovered from a female donor in good health, enrolled as a control in a pregnancy study. CDR3 sequence reads: CASSVGGQGGTEAFF. The CDR3 region has the DNA TGTGCCAGCAGCGTAGGAGGACAGGGGGGGACTGAAGCTTTCTTT.